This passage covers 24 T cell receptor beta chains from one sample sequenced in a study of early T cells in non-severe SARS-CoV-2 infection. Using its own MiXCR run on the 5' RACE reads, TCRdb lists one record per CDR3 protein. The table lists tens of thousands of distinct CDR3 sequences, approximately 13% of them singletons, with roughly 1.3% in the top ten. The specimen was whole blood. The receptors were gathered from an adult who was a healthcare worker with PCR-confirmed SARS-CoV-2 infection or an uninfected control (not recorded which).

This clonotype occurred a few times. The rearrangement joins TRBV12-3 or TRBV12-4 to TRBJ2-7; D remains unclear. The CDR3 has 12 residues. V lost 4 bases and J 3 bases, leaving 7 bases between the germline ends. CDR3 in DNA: TGTGCCAGCAGTTCGATACTCTACGAGCAGTACTTC. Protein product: CASSSILYEQYF.

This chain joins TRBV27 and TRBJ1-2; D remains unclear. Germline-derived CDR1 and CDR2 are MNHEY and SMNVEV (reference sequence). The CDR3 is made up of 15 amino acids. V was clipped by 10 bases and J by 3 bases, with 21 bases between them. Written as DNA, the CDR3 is TGTGCCACCAAAAAGTGGACGGGGAGACACTATGGCTACACCTTC. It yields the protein CATKKWTGRHYGYTF.

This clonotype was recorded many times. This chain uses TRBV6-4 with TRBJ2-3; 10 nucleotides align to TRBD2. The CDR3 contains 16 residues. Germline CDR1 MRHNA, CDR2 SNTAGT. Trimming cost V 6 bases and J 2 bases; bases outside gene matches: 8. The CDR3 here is CASSDQAGGPTDTQYF. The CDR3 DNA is TGTGCCAGCAGCGATCAAGCGGGGGGGCCCACAGATACGCAGTATTTT.

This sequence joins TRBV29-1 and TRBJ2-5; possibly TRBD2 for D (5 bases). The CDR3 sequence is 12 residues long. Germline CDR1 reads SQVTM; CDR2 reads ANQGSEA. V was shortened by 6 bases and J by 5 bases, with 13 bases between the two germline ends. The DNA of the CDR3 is TGCAGCGTAGCGAGCGGAGCGGAGACCCAGTACTTC. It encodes CSVASGAETQYF. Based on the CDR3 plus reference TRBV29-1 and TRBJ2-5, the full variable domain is SAVISQKPSRDICQRGTSLTIQCQVDSQVTMMFWYRQQPGQSLTLIATANQGSEATYESGFVIDKFPISRPNLTFSTLTVSNMSPEDSSIYLCSVASGAETQYFGPGTRLLVL.

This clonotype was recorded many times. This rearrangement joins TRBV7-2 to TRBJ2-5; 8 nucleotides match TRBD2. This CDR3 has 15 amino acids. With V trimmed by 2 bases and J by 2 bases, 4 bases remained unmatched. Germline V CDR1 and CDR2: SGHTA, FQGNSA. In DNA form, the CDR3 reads TGTGCCAGCAGCTTATTCGGCGGGGGGCAAGAGACCCAGTACTTC. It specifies CASSLFGGGQETQYF. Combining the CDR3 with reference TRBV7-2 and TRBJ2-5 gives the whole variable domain GAGVSQSPSNKVTEKGKDVELRCDPISGHTALYWYRQSLGQGLEFLIYFQGNSAPDKSGLPSDRFSAERTGGSVSTLTIQRTQQEDSAVYLCASSLFGGGQETQYFGPGTRLLVL.

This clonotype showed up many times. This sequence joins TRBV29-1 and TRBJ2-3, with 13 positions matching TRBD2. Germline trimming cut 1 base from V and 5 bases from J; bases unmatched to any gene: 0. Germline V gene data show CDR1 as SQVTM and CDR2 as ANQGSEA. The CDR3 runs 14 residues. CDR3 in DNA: TGCAGCGTTGAAGGACTAGCGGGAGGAGATACGCAGTATTTT. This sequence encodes CSVEGLAGGDTQYF.

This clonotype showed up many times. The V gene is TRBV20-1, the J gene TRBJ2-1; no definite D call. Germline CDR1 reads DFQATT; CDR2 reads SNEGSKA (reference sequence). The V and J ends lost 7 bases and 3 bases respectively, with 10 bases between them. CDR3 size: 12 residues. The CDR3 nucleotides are TGCAGTGTAATCGGGCACTACAATGAGCAGTTCTTC. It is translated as CSVIGHYNEQFF.

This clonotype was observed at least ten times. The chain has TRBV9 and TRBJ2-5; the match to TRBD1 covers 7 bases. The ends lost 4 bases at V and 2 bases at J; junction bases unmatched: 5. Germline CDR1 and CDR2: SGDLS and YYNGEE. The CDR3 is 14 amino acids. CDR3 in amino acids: CASSFGQVQETQYF. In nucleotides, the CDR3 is TGTGCCAGCAGCTTCGGACAGGTACAAGAGACCCAGTACTTC. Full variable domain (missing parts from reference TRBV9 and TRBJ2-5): DSGVTQTPKHLITATGQRVTLRCSPRSGDLSVYWYQQSLDQGLQFLIQYYNGEERAKGNILERFSAQQFPDLHSELNLSSLELGDSALYFCASSFGQVQETQYFGPGTRLLVL.

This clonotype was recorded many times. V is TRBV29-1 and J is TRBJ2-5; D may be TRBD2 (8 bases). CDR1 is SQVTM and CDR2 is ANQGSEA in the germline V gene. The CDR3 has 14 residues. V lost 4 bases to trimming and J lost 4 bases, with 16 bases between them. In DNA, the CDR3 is TGCAGCGTTGGAGGACAGGCGGGGGGAGAGACCCAGTACTTC. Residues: CSVGGQAGGETQYF. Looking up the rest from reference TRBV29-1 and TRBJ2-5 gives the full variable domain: SAVISQKPSRDICQRGTSLTIQCQVDSQVTMMFWYRQQPGQSLTLIATANQGSEATYESGFVIDKFPISRPNLTFSTLTVSNMSPEDSSIYLCSVGGQAGGETQYFGPGTRLLVL.

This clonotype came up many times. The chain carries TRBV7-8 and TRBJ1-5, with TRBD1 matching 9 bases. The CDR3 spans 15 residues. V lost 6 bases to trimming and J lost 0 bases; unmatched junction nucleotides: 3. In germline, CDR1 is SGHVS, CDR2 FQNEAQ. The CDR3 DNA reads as TGTGCCAGCAGTGAACAGGGGGCTAGCAATCAGCCCCAGCATTTT. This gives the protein CASSEQGASNQPQHF.

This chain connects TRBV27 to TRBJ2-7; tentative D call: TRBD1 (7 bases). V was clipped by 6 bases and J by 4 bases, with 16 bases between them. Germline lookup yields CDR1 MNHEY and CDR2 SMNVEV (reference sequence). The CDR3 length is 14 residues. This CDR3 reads CASSLTGRSYEQYF. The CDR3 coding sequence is TGTGCCAGCAGCCTGACAGGGAGGTCATACGAGCAGTACTTC.

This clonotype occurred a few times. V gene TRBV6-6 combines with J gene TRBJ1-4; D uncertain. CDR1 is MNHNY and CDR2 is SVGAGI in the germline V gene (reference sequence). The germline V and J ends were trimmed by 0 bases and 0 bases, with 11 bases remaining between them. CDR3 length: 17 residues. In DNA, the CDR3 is TGTGCCAGCAGTTACTCAGACACCGGCCCAACTAATGAAAAACTGTTTTTT. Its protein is CASSYSDTGPTNEKLFF.

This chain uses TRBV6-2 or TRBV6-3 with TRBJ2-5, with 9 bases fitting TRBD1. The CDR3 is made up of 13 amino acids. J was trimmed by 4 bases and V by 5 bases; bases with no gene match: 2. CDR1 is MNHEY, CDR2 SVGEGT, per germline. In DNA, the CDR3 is TGTGCCAGCAGTCGGACAGGGGCAGAGACCCAGTACTTC. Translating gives CASSRTGAETQYF.

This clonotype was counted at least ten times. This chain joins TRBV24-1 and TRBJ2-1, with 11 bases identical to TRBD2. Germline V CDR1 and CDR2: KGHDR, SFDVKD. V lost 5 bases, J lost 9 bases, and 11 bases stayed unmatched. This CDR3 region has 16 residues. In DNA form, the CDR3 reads TGTGCCACCAGTGGGGGCGTGGTAGCGGGGGGGCCTGAGCAGTTCTTC. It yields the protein CATSGGVVAGGPEQFF.

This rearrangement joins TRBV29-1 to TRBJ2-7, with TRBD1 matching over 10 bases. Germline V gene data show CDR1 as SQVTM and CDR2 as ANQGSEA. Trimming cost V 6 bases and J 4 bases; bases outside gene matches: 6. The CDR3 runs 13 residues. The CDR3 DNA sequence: TGCAGCGTGGAGGACAGGGGGAAATACGAGCAGTACTTC. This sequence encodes CSVEDRGKYEQYF.

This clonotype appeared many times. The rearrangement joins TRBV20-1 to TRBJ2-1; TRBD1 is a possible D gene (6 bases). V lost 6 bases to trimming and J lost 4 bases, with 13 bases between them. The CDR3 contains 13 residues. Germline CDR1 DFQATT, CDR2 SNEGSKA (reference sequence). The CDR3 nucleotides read TGCAGTGCCCCGACAACAGGGTACAATGAGCAGTTCTTC. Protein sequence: CSAPTTGYNEQFF.

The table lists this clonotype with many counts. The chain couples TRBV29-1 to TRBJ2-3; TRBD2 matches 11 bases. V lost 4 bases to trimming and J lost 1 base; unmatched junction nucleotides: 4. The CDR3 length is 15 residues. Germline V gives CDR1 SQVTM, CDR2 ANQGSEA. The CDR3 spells CSVVDSGRGTDTQYF. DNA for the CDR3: TGCAGCGTTGTGGATAGCGGGAGGGGCACAGATACGCAGTATTTT.

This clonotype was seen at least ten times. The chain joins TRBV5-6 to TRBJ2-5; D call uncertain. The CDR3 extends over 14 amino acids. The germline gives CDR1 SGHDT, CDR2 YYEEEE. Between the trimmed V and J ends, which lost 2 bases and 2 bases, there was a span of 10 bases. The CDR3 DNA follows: TGTGCCAGCAGCTTCGGTAGCATGCAAGAGACCCAGTACTTC. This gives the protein CASSFGSMQETQYF.

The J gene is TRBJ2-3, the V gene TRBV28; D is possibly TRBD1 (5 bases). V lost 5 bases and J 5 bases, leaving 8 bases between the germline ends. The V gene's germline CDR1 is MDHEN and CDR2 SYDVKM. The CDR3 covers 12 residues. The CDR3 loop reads CASSRTQDTQYF. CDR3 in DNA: TGTGCCAGCAGTCGGACACAAGATACGCAGTATTTT.

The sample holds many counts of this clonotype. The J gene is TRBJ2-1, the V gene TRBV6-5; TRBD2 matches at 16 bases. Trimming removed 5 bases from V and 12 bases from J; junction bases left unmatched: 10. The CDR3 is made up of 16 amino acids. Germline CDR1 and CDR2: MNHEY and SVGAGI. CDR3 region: CASSPSGTSGGERQFF. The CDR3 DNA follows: TGTGCCAGCAGTCCATCCGGGACTAGCGGGGGGGAGAGGCAGTTCTTC.

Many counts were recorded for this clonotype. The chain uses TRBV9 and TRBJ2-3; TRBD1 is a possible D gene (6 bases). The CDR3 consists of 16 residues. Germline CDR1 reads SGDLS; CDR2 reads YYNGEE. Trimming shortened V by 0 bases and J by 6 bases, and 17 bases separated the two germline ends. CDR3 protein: CASSVDRAGVQDTQYF. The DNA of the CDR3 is TGTGCCAGCAGCGTAGATAGGGCAGGGGTACAGGATACGCAGTATTTT.

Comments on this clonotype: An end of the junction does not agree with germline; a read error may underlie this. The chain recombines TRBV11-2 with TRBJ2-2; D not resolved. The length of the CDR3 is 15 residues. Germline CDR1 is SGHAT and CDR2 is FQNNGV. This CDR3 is CASSLSRVNAGELFF. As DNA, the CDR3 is TGTGCCAGCAGCTTATCTAGGGTGAACGCCGGGGAGCTGTTTTTT.

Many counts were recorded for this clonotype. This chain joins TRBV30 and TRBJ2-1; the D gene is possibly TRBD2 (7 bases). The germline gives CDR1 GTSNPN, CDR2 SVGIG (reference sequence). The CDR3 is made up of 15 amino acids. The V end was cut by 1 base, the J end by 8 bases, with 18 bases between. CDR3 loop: CAWSAIRGGAYEQFF. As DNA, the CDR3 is TGTGCCTGGAGTGCGATCAGAGGGGGGGCGTATGAGCAGTTCTTC. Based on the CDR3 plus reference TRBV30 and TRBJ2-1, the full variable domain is SQTIHQWPATLVQPVGSPLSLECTVEGTSNPNLYWYRQAAGRGLQLLFYSVGIGQISSEVPQNLSASRPQDRQFILSSKKLLLSDSGFYLCAWSAIRGGAYEQFFGPGTRLTVL.

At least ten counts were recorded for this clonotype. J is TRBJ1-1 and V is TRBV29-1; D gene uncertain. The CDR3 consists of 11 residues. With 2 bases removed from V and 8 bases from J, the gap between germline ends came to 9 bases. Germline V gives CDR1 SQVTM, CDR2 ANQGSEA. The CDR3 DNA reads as TGCAGCGTTGAACAGACTGCCGAAGCTTTCTTT. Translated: CSVEQTAEAFF.